This T cell receptor beta chain is drawn from a study of blood T cells in healthy people across ages. Study findings and constraints: Aged donors had fewer naive CD4+ cells and lower diversity than long-lived donors.

Combining a sample-barcoded 5' primer with a J-beta primer mix, a second PCR ran for about 6 to 11 cycles. TCRdb reprocessed the 5' RACE reads with MiXCR, giving one entry per CDR3 protein. The sample has over 700,000 distinct CDR3 sequences; around 25% are singletons. This clonotype was counted between two and nine times. Its antigen is undetermined. This sample also belongs to another study, concerning T cells of mothers and their children.

Sequencing was performed on blood. The receptor comes from a boy aged 10-17 years in good health.

The CDR3 reads CSISSSFDADTQYF. The CDR3 nucleotides are TGCAGTATTTCCTCTAGCTTCGACGCAGATACGCAGTATTTT. The J gene is TRBJ2-3, the V gene TRBV29-1; a possible D gene is TRBD2 (5 bases). CDR3 length: 14 residues. Germline loops: CDR1 SQVTM, CDR2 ANQGSEA.